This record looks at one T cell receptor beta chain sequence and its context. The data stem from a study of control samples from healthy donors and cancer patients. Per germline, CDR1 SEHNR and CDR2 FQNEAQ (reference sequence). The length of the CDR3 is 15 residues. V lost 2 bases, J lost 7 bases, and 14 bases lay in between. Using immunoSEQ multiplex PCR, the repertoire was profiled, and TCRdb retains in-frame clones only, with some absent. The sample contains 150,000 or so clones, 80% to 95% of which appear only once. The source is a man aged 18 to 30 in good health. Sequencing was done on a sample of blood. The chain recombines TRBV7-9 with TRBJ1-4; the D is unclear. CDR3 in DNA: TGTGCCAGCAGCTTATTGGGCAGGCGTGCTGAAAAACTGTTTTTT. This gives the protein CASSLLGRRAEKLFF.